The 28 T cell receptor beta chains below come from one sample, sequenced in a study of T cell responses to AZD1222 COVID-19 vaccine. Profiling relied on immunoSEQ multiplex PCR, and the TCRdb table lists in-frame clones only, not all of them. The data contain 70,000 to 95,000 clones, 80% to 90% of them singletons. Here the sequenced sample was peripheral blood, taken 28 days after the second AZD1222 dose. The receptors here all came from an adult who received the AZD1222 COVID-19 vaccine.

This sequence joins TRBV4-1 and TRBJ1-1, with no clear D. Germline V lookup: CDR1 MGHRA, CDR2 YSYEKL. Trimming cost V 0 bases and J 0 bases, with 11 bases left between them. The CDR3 length is 16 residues. The CDR3 region is CASSQDPPGLNTEAFF. The CDR3 coding sequence is TGCGCCAGCAGCCAAGACCCCCCTGGTTTGAACACTGAAGCTTTCTTT.

The chain employs TRBV11-1 and TRBJ2-2; D ambiguous. This CDR3 comprises 15 residues. Germline CDR1 and CDR2: SGHAT and FQDESV (reference sequence). Deletions cut 1 base from V and 2 bases from J, with 8 bases between. The CDR3 sequence is CASSLGRPNTGELFF. CDR3 coding DNA: TGTGCCAGCAGCTTAGGACGCCCAAACACCGGGGAGCTGTTTTTT.

The chain employs TRBV11-2 and TRBJ2-3; no firm D call. The CDR3 contains 14 residues. The germline V gene encodes CDR1 SGHAT and CDR2 FQNNGV. Trimming shortened V by 5 bases and J by 2 bases, and 11 bases separated the two germline ends. CDR3 sequence reads: CASSALVFTDTQYF. The CDR3 DNA reads TGTGCCAGCAGCGCTCTCGTATTCACAGATACGCAGTATTTT.

The genes are TRBV7-2 and TRBJ1-2; D uncertain. The ends were cut back, 2 bases at V and 9 bases at J, with 13 bases in the middle. The CDR3 consists of 13 residues. The germline gives CDR1 SGHTA, CDR2 FQGNSA. The DNA of the CDR3 is TGTGCCAGCAGCTTAAGGACGGACGAACGCTACACCTTC. It encodes CASSLRTDERYTF.

The rearrangement links TRBV21-1 to TRBJ1-6; the tabulated D call, TRBD1, remains unverified against the DNA. TRBV21-1 is deemed a pseudogene. This CDR3 region has 16 residues. CDR3 DNA sequence: TGTGCCAGCACCGCTGGGCGACGATGGATTGATTCACCCCTCCACTTT. Translating it yields CASTAGRRWIDSPLHF.

This clone is medium-sized. The chain uses TRBV6-6 and TRBJ2-1, with no clear D. This CDR3 spans 14 amino acids. V was clipped by 8 bases and J by 0 bases, with 11 bases between them. CDR1 and CDR2 from the germline V gene are MNHNY and SVGAGI (reference sequence). CDR3: CASGQSDSYNEQFF. In nucleotides, the CDR3 is TGTGCCAGCGGGCAGTCTGACTCCTACAATGAGCAGTTCTTC.

The chain carries TRBV5-4 and TRBJ1-1, with a tentative D call TRBD1 (6 bases). Germline loops: CDR1 SGHNT, CDR2 YYREEE (reference sequence). Trimming shortened V by 3 bases and J by 0 bases, and 12 bases separated the two germline ends. The CDR3 totals 15 residues. In DNA form, the CDR3 reads TGTGCCAGCAGCTCGGGACACTCGATGAACACTGAAGCTTTCTTT. It is translated as CASSSGHSMNTEAFF.

J is TRBJ2-5 and V is TRBV18; D is perhaps TRBD1 or TRBD2 (7 bases each). CDR3 length: 16 amino acids. The V end lost 2 bases, the J end lost 2 bases, and 15 bases lay between the germline ends. Per germline, CDR1 KGHSH and CDR2 LQKENI. The CDR3 sequence is CASSPFQGGPQETQYF. Written as DNA, the CDR3 is TGTGCCAGCTCACCATTTCAGGGGGGGCCTCAAGAGACCCAGTACTTC.

CDR3 sequence: CAISTGTGINEQFF. The CDR3 nucleotides are TGTGCCATCAGCACCGGGACAGGGATCAATGAGCAGTTCTTC. The chain recombines TRBV10-3 with TRBJ2-1; TRBD1 matches at 9 bases. The CDR3 has 14 amino acids. V dropped 6 bases and J dropped 6; count of bases not matched to a gene: 6. Germline V gene sequence: CDR1 ENHRY, CDR2 SYGVKD.

The chain links TRBV7-9 to TRBJ1-4, with TRBD1 matching 10 bases. This CDR3 is 17 amino acids long. J gave up 8 bases and V 5 bases, and 14 bases lay outside the gene matches. Germline V CDR1 and CDR2: SEHNR, FQNEAQ (reference sequence). The CDR3 DNA reads TGTGCCAGCAGCCCGTGGGGACAGGGGAAAACCGGGGAAAAACTGTTTTTT. It translates to CASSPWGQGKTGEKLFF.

The chain recombines TRBV7-8 with TRBJ1-6; D not resolved. Germline assignment: CDR1 SGHVS and CDR2 FQNEAQ. This CDR3 region has 13 residues. V was pared by 5 bases and J by 3 bases, with 5 bases between. The CDR3 loop is CASSADYNSPLHF. The CDR3 DNA reads TGTGCCAGCAGCGCGGACTATAATTCACCCCTCCACTTT.

The J gene is TRBJ1-1, the V gene TRBV27; maybe TRBD1 (5 bases). Germline CDR1 and CDR2: MNHEY and SMNVEV (reference sequence). V lost 3 bases, J lost 0 bases, and 8 bases lay in between. The CDR3 runs to 14 residues. The CDR3 DNA follows: TGTGCCAGCAGTTTTGGGGACTTGAACACTGAAGCTTTCTTT. Its translation is CASSFGDLNTEAFF.

The genes are TRBV3-1 (or the pseudogene TRBV3-2) and TRBJ1-1; D is possibly TRBD1 (6 bases). Trimming left V 4 bases short and J 1 base short, with 10 bases between. CDR1 and CDR2 from the germline V gene are LGHDT and YNNKEL (reference sequence). The CDR3 has 14 residues. CDR3 protein: CASSLADRNTEAFF. Here the CDR3 DNA reads TGTGCCAGCAGCCTAGCGGACAGGAACACTGAAGCTTTCTTT.

This rearrangement joins TRBV11-3 to TRBJ2-1, with 11 bases matching TRBD2. This CDR3 comprises 15 residues. Trimming took 5 bases from V and 6 from J; bases not matched to a gene: 6. The V gene's germline CDR1 is SGHNT and CDR2 YENEEA. In nucleotides, the CDR3 is TGTGCCAGCAGCCGCCTAGCGGGGGGCATCAATGAGCAGTTCTTC. This encodes CASSRLAGGINEQFF. Drawing the rest from reference TRBV11-3 and TRBJ2-1, the complete variable domain is EAGVVQSPRYKIIEKKQPVAFWCNPISGHNTLYWYLQNLGQGPELLIRYENEEAVDDSQLPKDRFSAERLKGVDSTLKIQPAELGDSAVYLCASSRLAGGINEQFFGPGTRLTVL.

The V call is TRBV18, the J call TRBJ1-1; D is unclear. This CDR3 is built from 14 residues. CDR1 is KGHSH, CDR2 LQKENI, per germline. Trimming took off 4 bases at V and 6 bases at J, with 15 bases between the two ends. This CDR3 is CASSQSSTEPEAFF. CDR3 nucleotide sequence: TGTGCCAGCTCACAATCCAGCACCGAACCTGAAGCTTTCTTT.

V and J are TRBV5-1 and TRBJ1-2, with a possible D match to TRBD1 (5 bases). The CDR3 length is 13 residues. V lost 0 bases and J lost 6, with 9 bases in between. Germline V CDR1 and CDR2: SGHRS, YFSETQ. CDR3 amino acids: CASSLDLGDGYTF. The CDR3 nucleotides read TGCGCCAGCAGCTTGGACTTAGGGGATGGCTACACCTTC.

V and J are TRBV7-8 and TRBJ2-1, with 9 bases that match TRBD1. The CDR3 is 15 residues long. The germline V gene encodes CDR1 SGHVS and CDR2 FQNEAQ. Trimming at V came to 3 bases and at J to 8 bases, leaving 8 bases not matched to a gene. In nucleotides, the CDR3 is TGTGCCAGCAGCTTCCGGGACAGGGTATTCGATGAGCAGTTCTTC. Translation gives CASSFRDRVFDEQFF.

The J gene is TRBJ2-2, the V gene TRBV7-3, with 15 bases fitting TRBD2. The CDR3 totals 19 residues. With V trimmed by 2 bases and J by 4 bases, 8 bases remained unmatched. Germline lookup yields CDR1 SGHTA and CDR2 FQGTGA. The CDR3 region has the DNA TGTGCCAGCAGCTTACTTGGACTAGCGGGAGGGGCGGTCACCGGGGAGCTGTTTTTT. As protein: CASSLLGLAGGAVTGELFF.

This clone is a singleton in its sample. The rearrangement uses TRBV25-1 and TRBJ2-1; 7 nucleotides align to TRBD1. J was trimmed by 15 bases and V by 5 bases; bases with no gene match: 10. The CDR3 totals 12 residues. Per the germline V gene, CDR1 is MGHDK and CDR2 is SYGVNS. CDR3 DNA: TGTGCCAGCAGTCGAACAGGGGAAAATCTGTTCTTC. As protein: CASSRTGENLFF.

This chain connects TRBV29-1 to TRBJ1-1; D is unresolved. Trimming took 4 bases from V and 3 from J, leaving 9 bases between them. Per the germline V gene, CDR1 is SQVTM and CDR2 is ANQGSEA. CDR3 length equals 12 residues. CDR3 protein: CSVVESYTEAFF. Here the CDR3 DNA reads TGCAGCGTTGTGGAGAGCTACACTGAAGCTTTCTTT.

V is TRBV25-1 and J is TRBJ1-1; 9 positions agree with TRBD1. V lost 7 bases, J lost 7 bases, and 10 bases stayed unmatched. CDR3 length: 14 residues. Germline V lookup: CDR1 MGHDK, CDR2 SYGVNS. The CDR3 reads CASTSGTGFGEAFF. The CDR3 DNA sequence: TGTGCCAGCACCTCCGGGACAGGGTTTGGTGAAGCTTTCTTT.

The chain uses TRBV7-9 and TRBJ1-2; D gene unclear. CDR1 SEHNR and CDR2 FQNEAQ come from the germline V gene (reference sequence). V lost 1 base and J 3 bases, leaving 6 bases between the germline ends. The CDR3 length is 13 residues. The CDR3 is CASSLGEDYGYTF. The CDR3 DNA is TGTGCCAGCAGCTTAGGAGAGGACTATGGCTACACCTTC.

This sequence joins TRBV6-1 and TRBJ1-2, with D unresolved. From germline, CDR1 is MNHNS and CDR2 SASEGT. The CDR3 runs 16 residues. Trimming cost V 2 bases and J 1 base, with 14 bases left between them. The CDR3 is CASSEKIRVFNYGYTF. In DNA form, the CDR3 reads TGTGCCAGCAGTGAAAAAATTCGGGTGTTTAACTATGGCTACACCTTC.

This rearrangement joins TRBV6-6 to TRBJ1-1, with D perhaps TRBD1 (6 bases). Per the germline V gene, CDR1 is MNHNY and CDR2 is SVGAGI (reference sequence). Trimming removed 2 bases from V and 2 bases from J, with 15 bases in between. CDR3 length equals 16 residues. The CDR3 protein is CASSYERGKINTEAFF. In DNA, the CDR3 is TGTGCCAGCAGTTACGAGAGGGGGAAAATCAACACTGAAGCTTTCTTT.

The chain couples TRBV11-2 to TRBJ1-6; 10 positions agree with TRBD1. Trimming cost V 5 bases and J 9 bases; bases outside gene matches: 10. The CDR3 loop spans 16 amino acids. Germline lookup yields CDR1 SGHAT and CDR2 FQNNGV. The CDR3 bases are TGTGCCAGCAGCCCCCGCCGGACAGGGGGAGGTTCACCCCTCCACTTT. Encoded protein: CASSPRRTGGGSPLHF.

The rearrangement uses TRBV20-1 and TRBJ1-5; TRBD1 might be the D (5 bases). CDR3 length equals 17 residues. V was shortened by 3 bases and J by 7 bases, with 25 bases between the two germline ends. From germline, CDR1 is DFQATT and CDR2 SNEGSKA (reference sequence). CDR3 sequence (DNA): TGCAGTGCTAGTGTGGCGTCAGGGCTACTCTCAGGACAGCCCCAGCATTTT. Amino acid sequence: CSASVASGLLSGQPQHF.

The V gene is TRBV19, the J gene TRBJ2-7; TRBD2 matches 14 bases. Germline trimming cut 6 bases from V and 0 bases from J; bases unmatched to any gene: 7. Germline values: CDR1 LNHDA, CDR2 SQIVND (reference sequence). This CDR3 spans 17 amino acids. CDR3: CASSPRLAGGFSYEQYF. CDR3 nucleotide sequence: TGTGCCAGTAGCCCCCGACTAGCGGGGGGGTTCTCCTACGAGCAGTACTTC.

J is TRBJ2-3 and V is TRBV5-6, with a tentative D call TRBD1 (7 bases). Germline CDR1 reads SGHDT; CDR2 reads YYEEEE. V lost 7 bases and J lost 1, with 22 bases in between. This CDR3 has 17 residues. The CDR3 loop reads CASGDFIRGRRTDTQYF. The CDR3 DNA sequence: TGTGCCAGCGGGGACTTTATAAGGGGGCGCCGCACAGATACGCAGTATTTT.